This T cell receptor (beta chain) was sequenced in a study of T cell repertoires in cytomegalovirus infection. Via MiXCR, TCRdb re-called the reads, giving one row per CDR3 protein. The repertoire includes some 310,000 distinct CDR3 sequences, 20% to 25% of them detected once, and roughly 13% sits in the top ten. Germline V CDR1 and CDR2: SGHNT, YENEEA. CDR3 length: 15 residues. V lost 7 bases to trimming and J lost 6 bases, with 18 bases between them. This clonotype was found many times. The antigen is unknown. Sequences were derived from cultured PBMCs, sampled from culture after CMV antigen stimulation. This clonotype was sampled from a human donor in good health (CMV status not recorded). Some clones in this sample may be carry-over from other donors' samples. The chain has TRBV11-3 and TRBJ2-2, with D perhaps matching TRBD1 (6 bases). Here the CDR3 reads CASIADSRGAGELFF. CDR3 nucleotides: TGTGCCAGCATCGCGGACAGTAGAGGTGCCGGGGAGCTGTTTTTT.